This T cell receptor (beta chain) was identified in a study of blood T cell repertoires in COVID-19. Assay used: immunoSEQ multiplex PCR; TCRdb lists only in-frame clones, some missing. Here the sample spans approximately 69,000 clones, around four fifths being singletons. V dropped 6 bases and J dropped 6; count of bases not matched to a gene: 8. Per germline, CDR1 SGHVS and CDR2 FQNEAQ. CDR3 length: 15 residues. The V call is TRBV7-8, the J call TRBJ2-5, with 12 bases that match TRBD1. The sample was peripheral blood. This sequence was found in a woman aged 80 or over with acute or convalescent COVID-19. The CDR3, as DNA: TGTGCCAGCAGATCGGGACAGGGGGCGAAGCAGACCCAGTACTTC. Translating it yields CASRSGQGAKQTQYF.